This TCR beta chain came from a study of tumor-infiltrating lymphocytes in primary liver carcinoma (dated by TCRdb to 2015 to 2018). For the wider study: Between late 2015 and March 2016, several patients in China with histopathologically diagnosed primary liver carcinoma had surgical resection. Reproducibility between technical replicate repertoires was high, with correlation coefficients above 0.95 and mean shared-clone rates approximately 0.91. A total of approximately 35 specimens from 5 patients, comprising about 25 tumor regions, 5 adjacent noncancerous liver tissues and 5 peripheral blood samples, were covered by TCRbeta repertoire sequencing. Each sample produced roughly 3.5 to 7.13 million productive TCRbeta reads, and read depth showed no significant difference between tissue types. Of the five patients (three men and two women, aged 30 to 69 years), four had hepatocellular carcinoma and one had combined HCC and intrahepatic cholangiocarcinoma. Across five regions of each liver tumor, along with adjacent normal tissue and blood, the study brought together TCRbeta repertoire sequencing, expression microarrays and whole-exome sequencing. Tumors of the five patients were stage T1-T3 N0M0 with maximum diameters of about 4.2 to 10 cm. Study-wide findings and limitations: Because sequencing covered only the TCR beta chain and unpaired alpha chains were not captured, true repertoire diversity is likely underestimated. Since the samples were bulk and unsorted, there was no way to compare CD4+ and CD8+ T cell repertoires. Consistent with antigen-driven expansion, pairs of tumor regions showed higher repertoire overlap (mean roughly 36%) than either tumor-adjacent pairs (about 17%) or tumor-blood pairs (around 14%). The top 250 clones made up a significantly larger repertoire fraction in tumors than in blood (p = 0.039). Only 4 or 5 patients were included in the study, and the authors note that the findings should be validated in a larger study.

As concerns this clonotype: Its target antigen remains unknown. One junction end disagrees with the germline gene, perhaps due to a read error.

Reading the germline V gene gives CDR1 MNHNS and CDR2 SASEGT. From the cysteine through the phenylalanine, the CDR3 covers 17 amino acids. The kept DNA is CDR3 alone, 51 bases in frame from the first base. TRIzol reagent was used to extract blood RNA from unsorted whole blood, while the DNeasy Blood & Tissue kit provided the germline DNA. Chronic HBV infection was present in the patients, and the patients were treatment-naive at sampling. Roughly 4 milliliters of peripheral blood were collected into K2EDTA tubes before surgery. TCRbeta-specific cDNA was reverse-transcribed from approximately 500 ng total RNA using a constant-region primer and ProtoScript II reverse transcriptase. Construction of the TCRbeta libraries relied on three nested rounds of multiplex PCR, following a slightly modified ARM-PCR procedure. Each of the first two PCR rounds ran for approximately 9 cycles using multiplex TRBV1-TRBV30 forward primers together with a Cbeta reverse primer. Sample barcodes and Illumina adapters were added in a final 25-cycle PCR with Deep VentR polymerase. Before sequencing, amplicons between 200 and 500 bp were purified from gel using a QIAquick gel extraction kit. An Illumina HiSeq 2500 was used to sequence the TCRbeta amplicons, generating 250-bp paired-end reads. Turning to the authors' computational methods: To recover full CDR3 sequences, reads were quality-trimmed using Trimmomatic v0.33 and paired reads were then merged using FLASH v1.2.11. V, D and J germline segments were assigned to the rearranged TCRbeta sequences by MiGEC v1.2.1b. VDJtools v1.0.0 computed clonotype statistics and Shannon-Wiener diversity indices. Except for diversity analysis, only the 250 most abundant clonotypes of each sample were used in subsequent analyses to reduce sampling bias. Clones were called with MiXCR by TCRdb after fastp trimmed the public reads at Q25, and only in-frame beta chains were retained. When rows share a CDR3 protein, they turn into one entry using the most common DNA and genes. The V and J calls and clone size come from TCRdb's table, not from the authors' own analysis. In all, the sample holds 300,000 to 400,000 distinct CDR3 sequences, and 65% of those were seen once. The top ten hold approximately 9% of the sample.

Sample: peripheral blood. The chain uses TRBV6-1 and TRBJ2-1, with 7 central nucleotides matching TRBD2. The source of this sequence is a middle-aged man with primary liver carcinoma and hepatitis B virus infection. In nucleotide form, the sequence is TGTGTCAGCAGTGGCAGAGGAGCGGGATCGTCCTACAATGAGCAGTTCTTC. The resulting protein is CVSSGRGAGSSYNEQFF.